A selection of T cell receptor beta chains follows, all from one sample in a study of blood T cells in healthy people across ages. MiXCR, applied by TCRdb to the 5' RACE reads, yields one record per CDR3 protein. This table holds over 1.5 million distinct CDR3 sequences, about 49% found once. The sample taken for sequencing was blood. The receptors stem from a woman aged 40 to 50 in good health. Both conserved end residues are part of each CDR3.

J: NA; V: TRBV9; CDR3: CASSVGQGEQETQYF
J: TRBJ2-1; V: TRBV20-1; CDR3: CSARWGSEQFF
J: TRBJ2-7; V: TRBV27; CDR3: CASSLGGTRSTGDSYEQYF
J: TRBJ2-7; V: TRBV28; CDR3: CASNSFGTTSSYEQYF
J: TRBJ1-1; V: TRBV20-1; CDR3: CSARAPQPGRTEAFF
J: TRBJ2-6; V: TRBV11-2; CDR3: CASSIMGQASSNSGANVLTF
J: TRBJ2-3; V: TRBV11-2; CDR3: CASSPNRGETDTQYF
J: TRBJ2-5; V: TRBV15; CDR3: CATSRWTLGETQYF
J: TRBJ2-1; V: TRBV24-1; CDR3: CATDRDSTGEQFF
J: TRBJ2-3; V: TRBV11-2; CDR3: CASSPGTSGGGQYF
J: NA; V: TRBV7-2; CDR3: CASSLWGAGQETQYF
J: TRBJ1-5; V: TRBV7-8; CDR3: CASSLEYRPSNQPQHF
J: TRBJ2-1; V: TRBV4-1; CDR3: CASSQAPWGSTYHNEQFF
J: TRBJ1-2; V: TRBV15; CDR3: CATSRVGGYGYTF
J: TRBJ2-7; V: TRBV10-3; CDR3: CAIGERGASYEQYF
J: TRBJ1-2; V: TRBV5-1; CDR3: CASSPGTGQHYGYTF
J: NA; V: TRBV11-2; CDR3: CASSFEWNPGNYEQYF
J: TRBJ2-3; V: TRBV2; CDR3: CARGTGDTQYF
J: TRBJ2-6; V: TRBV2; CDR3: CASSRGQGLGGANVLTF
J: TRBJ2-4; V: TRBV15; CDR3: CATSRPGIGGLTKNIQYF
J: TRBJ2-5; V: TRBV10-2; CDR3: CASRTPPGEQYF
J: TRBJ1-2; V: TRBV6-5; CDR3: CASSPRRGSGSYGYTF
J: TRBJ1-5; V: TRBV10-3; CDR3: CATRSGEGVPQHF
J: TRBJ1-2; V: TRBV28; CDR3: CASRYSEPGTGKNYGYTF
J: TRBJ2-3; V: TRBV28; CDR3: CASSLGGSRNTDTQYF
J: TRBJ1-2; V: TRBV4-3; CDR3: CASNQAVSGGLGYGYTF
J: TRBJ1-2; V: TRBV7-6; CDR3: CASSLAEGANYGYTF
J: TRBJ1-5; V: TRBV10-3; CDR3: CATADRIISNQPQHF
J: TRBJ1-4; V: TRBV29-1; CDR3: CSVARGANEKLFF
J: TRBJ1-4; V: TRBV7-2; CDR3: CASSSKSNEKLFF
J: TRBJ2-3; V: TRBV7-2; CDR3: CASSLGGLAGGLTDTQYF
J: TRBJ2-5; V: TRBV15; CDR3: CASDFAGEAQYF
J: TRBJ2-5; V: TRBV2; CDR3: CASSETGGGETQYF
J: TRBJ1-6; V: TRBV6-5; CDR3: CASSYKAMSSYNSPLHF
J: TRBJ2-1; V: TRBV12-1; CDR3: CASSFERMYEQFF
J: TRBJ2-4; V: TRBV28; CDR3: CASSQDREFQNIQYF
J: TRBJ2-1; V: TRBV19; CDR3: CASISSAGYGDEQFF